Listed here are 4 T cell receptor beta chains from one sample, sequenced in a study of T-cell reconstitution after alpha-beta-depleted transplantation in children. A library of TCRbeta sequences, prepared with unique molecular identifiers, was generated. TCRdb used MiXCR to reprocess the PCR reads, holding one entry per CDR3 protein. The sample yields a few hundred thousand distinct CDR3 sequences, 20% seen once. This specimen was PBMCs from the stem cell graft donor, taken from the stem cell graft. The receptors shown here come from a human donor who donated a stem cell graft to a child with acute myeloid leukemia.

There are a few counts of this clonotype. The chain employs TRBV5-5 and TRBJ1-1; tentatively, D is TRBD1 (6 bases). The CDR3 length is 15 residues. Trimming shortened V by 0 bases and J by 7 bases, and 16 bases separated the two germline ends. Germline assignment: CDR1 SGHKS and CDR2 YYEKEE (reference sequence). The CDR3 region is CASSLGQGPQNEAFF. Written as DNA, the CDR3 is TGTGCCAGCAGCTTGGGGCAGGGGCCACAGAATGAAGCTTTCTTT.

The chain is built from TRBV4-1 and TRBJ2-1, with TRBD2 matching 8 bases. This CDR3 is 17 amino acids long. CDR1 is MGHRA and CDR2 is YSYEKL in the germline V gene. Trimming at V came to 0 bases and at J to 6 bases, leaving 10 bases not matched to a gene. As DNA, the CDR3 is TGCGCCAGCAGCCAAGATCTGACGGGAGGGAGCTCCAATGAGCAGTTCTTC. This codes for CASSQDLTGGSSNEQFF.

At least ten counts were recorded for this clonotype. The chain recombines TRBV29-1 with TRBJ2-1; TRBD2 matches at 11 bases. Per the germline V gene, CDR1 is SQVTM and CDR2 is ANQGSEA. Germline trimming cut 7 bases from V and 4 bases from J; bases unmatched to any gene: 6. This CDR3 spans 14 amino acids. CDR3 bases: TGCAGCGCAGTAGCGGGAGGGCAATACAATGAGCAGTTCTTC. It translates to CSAVAGGQYNEQFF.

The chain recombines TRBV6-5 with TRBJ2-7; D is perhaps TRBD1 (6 bases). The CDR3 length is 15 residues. Germline CDR1 MNHEY, CDR2 SVGAGI. The V and J ends lost 6 bases and 2 bases respectively, with 17 bases between them. CDR3 DNA sequence: TGTGCCAGCAGCCCTCAGGACAGAAGACCCTACGAGCAGTACTTC. This translates into CASSPQDRRPYEQYF.